There are a few counts of the clone carrying this T cell receptor (beta chain). This entry belongs to a study of blood T cell repertoires in COVID-19. Study in general: Spain, Italy and the United States supplied samples that represented acute and convalescent COVID-19. PBMCs, B-cell-depleted T cells, or T cells were the source of the cDNA or gDNA that made up the material.

With 10 bases clipped from V and 4 bases from J, the junction kept 3 bases outside the gene matches. The CDR3 runs 11 residues. CDR1 is MRHNA and CDR2 is SNTAGT in the germline V gene. While infection was still active, Seattle patients were enrolled and then followed longitudinally. Original handling: It was from reference gene primer amplification that nucleated cell counts were estimated. Generated by immunoSEQ multiplex PCR, the TCRdb table keeps only in-frame clones and is missing some. That table supplies the V and J calls and clone size; D and trimming were determined from the DNA. Here the sample spans roughly 77,000 clones, roughly four fifths being singletons.

The rearrangement uses TRBV6-4 and TRBJ1-2; 7 bases match TRBD1. The clonotype was recovered from a man aged 55 to 70 with COVID-19, enrolled during active disease. The sample taken for sequencing was peripheral blood. The CDR3 reads CAIGQAYGYTF. The DNA for the CDR3 is TGTGCCATCGGACAGGCCTATGGCTACACCTTC.